The 30 T cell receptor beta chains below all came from one sample that was sequenced in a study of blood T cell repertoires in COVID-19. Sequencing used immunoSEQ multiplex PCR; TCRdb keeps in-frame clones, though not all of them. The table shows roughly 380,000 clones, with 88% occurring only once. Sequences were obtained from PBMCs or T cells enriched from blood (not recorded which). Every receptor here comes from a woman aged 30 to 39 who had been exposed to COVID-19.

The rearrangement links TRBV3-1 (or the pseudogene TRBV3-2) to TRBJ1-6, with D hard to call. Germline CDR1 reads LGHDT; CDR2 reads YNNKEL (reference sequence). Trimming pared 0 bases from V and 14 bases from J, leaving 17 bases between. CDR3 length: 15 residues. CDR3 residues: CASSQDLSRPLALHF. The CDR3 DNA sequence: TGTGCCAGCAGCCAAGACTTGTCCCGTCCTCTTGCCCTCCACTTT.

The CDR3 here is CATFLAGTSGRSGELFF. The CDR3 DNA follows: TGTGCCACCTTCCTGGCCGGGACTAGCGGACGGTCCGGGGAGCTGTTTTTT. The J gene is TRBJ2-2, the V gene TRBV15; 11 bases are a match to TRBD2. Per the germline V gene, CDR1 is LNHNV and CDR2 is YYDKDF (reference sequence). The CDR3 sequence is 17 residues long. Trimming took 8 bases from V and 6 from J; bases not matched to a gene: 14.

This clone was seen a single time. CDR3 in amino acids: CASSLGGQDYEQYF. In DNA, the CDR3 is TGCGCCAGCAGCTTGGGAGGACAGGACTACGAGCAGTACTTC. The rearrangement joins TRBV5-1 to TRBJ2-7; TRBD1 matches 7 bases. The CDR3 spans 14 residues. V was pared by 0 bases and J by 3 bases, with 3 bases of the junction left unmatched. Germline loops: CDR1 SGHRS, CDR2 YFSETQ.

J is TRBJ2-1 and V is TRBV19; a weak D match, TRBD1 (6 bases). Per the germline V gene, CDR1 is LNHDA and CDR2 is SQIVND (reference sequence). This CDR3 is built from 10 residues. V lost 10 bases, J lost 9 bases, and 10 bases lay in between. CDR3 amino acids: CATAGAEQFF. The CDR3 DNA follows: TGTGCCACCGCAGGGGCTGAGCAGTTCTTC. Complete variable domain (other parts from reference TRBV19 and TRBJ2-1): DGGITQSPKYLFRKEGQNVTLSCEQNLNHDAMYWYRQDPGQGLRLIYYSQIVNDFQKGDIAEGYSVSREKKESFPLTVTSAQKNPTAFYLCATAGAEQFFGPGTRLTVL.

The chain couples TRBV29-1 to TRBJ2-1, with a tentative D call TRBD2 (6 bases). Trimming took off 4 bases at V and 5 bases at J, with 15 bases between the two ends. CDR1 is SQVTM and CDR2 is ANQGSEA in the germline V gene. This CDR3 is built from 14 residues. CDR3 residues: CSVVPGLFHNEQFF. The CDR3 DNA reads as TGCAGCGTTGTCCCGGGACTCTTCCACAATGAGCAGTTCTTC.

The CDR3 spells CASSLRLAGSVETQYF. Written as DNA, the CDR3 is TGTGCCAGCAGCCTCCGACTAGCGGGCTCAGTAGAGACCCAGTACTTC. The chain uses TRBV3-1 (or the pseudogene TRBV3-2) and TRBJ2-5, with 10 positions matching TRBD2. The CDR3 extends over 16 amino acids. Germline lookup yields CDR1 LGHDT and CDR2 YNNKEL (reference sequence). Trimming cost V 4 bases and J 4 bases; bases outside gene matches: 9.

This clone was seen just once. The chain employs TRBV6-5 and TRBJ2-2; 7 bases map to TRBD1. The V segment lost 4 bases and the J segment 5 bases; nucleotides outside the gene matches: 10. Germline-derived CDR1 and CDR2 are MNHEY and SVGAGI. This CDR3 spans 16 amino acids. CDR3 DNA sequence: TGTGCCAGCAGTTCGACAGGGTTCGGGTTGACCGGGGAGCTGTTTTTT. Translation gives CASSSTGFGLTGELFF.

V gene TRBV19 combines with J gene TRBJ2-2, with D possibly TRBD2 on 5 matching bases. Germline V gene sequence: CDR1 LNHDA, CDR2 SQIVND (reference sequence). The CDR3 is 15 amino acids. Trimming left V 2 bases short and J 3 bases short, with 10 bases between. The CDR3 region is CASSIISGYTGELFF. The CDR3 DNA follows: TGTGCCAGTAGTATAATTTCGGGATACACCGGGGAGCTGTTTTTT.

The V call is TRBV28, the J call TRBJ1-5; 9 bases line up with TRBD1. Germline CDR1 MDHEN, CDR2 SYDVKM. V shed 2 bases and J 1 base; nucleotides not matched to a gene: 6. CDR3 length: 17 amino acids. The CDR3 sequence is CASSLITGTGSNQPQHF. CDR3 nucleotides: TGTGCCAGCAGTTTAATAACCGGGACAGGGAGCAATCAGCCCCAGCATTTT.

The J gene is TRBJ2-6, the V gene TRBV5-1; maybe TRBD1 (6 bases). The CDR3 contains 16 residues. With 3 bases removed from V and 4 bases from J, the gap between germline ends came to 14 bases. Germline V gene lookup returns CDR1 SGHRS and CDR2 YFSETQ. As DNA, the CDR3 is TGCGCCAGCAGCTCCCCACAGGGTACCGGGGCCAACGTCCTGACTTTC. This gives the protein CASSSPQGTGANVLTF.

This clone was recorded a few times. V gene TRBV2 combines with J gene TRBJ1-1, with 10 bases matching TRBD1. This CDR3 is built from 14 residues. CDR1 and CDR2 from the germline V gene are SNHLY and FYNNEI. V lost 7 bases, J lost 11 bases, and 13 bases stayed unmatched. In DNA, the CDR3 is TGTGCCAGCAACCTCCGGGACAGGGGATCGTGGGCTTTCTTT. Amino acid sequence: CASNLRDRGSWAFF.

The V gene is TRBV5-1, the J gene TRBJ1-2; 9 nucleotides align to TRBD1. J was trimmed by 4 bases and V by 1 base; bases with no gene match: 5. CDR3 length: 15 amino acids. Germline V gene sequence: CDR1 SGHRS, CDR2 YFSETQ. CDR3: CASSLQDRGPYGYTF. In nucleotides, the CDR3 is TGCGCCAGCAGCTTGCAGGACAGGGGCCCCTATGGCTACACCTTC. Full variable domain (missing parts from reference TRBV5-1 and TRBJ1-2): KAGVTQTPRYLIKTRGQQVTLSCSPISGHRSVSWYQQTPGQGLQFLFEYFSETQRNKGNFPGRFSGRQFSNSRSEMNVSTLELGDSALYLCASSLQDRGPYGYTFGSGTRLTVV.

V gene TRBV6-4 combines with J gene TRBJ2-1; TRBD2 matches at 13 bases. The CDR3 contains 15 residues. The V segment lost 2 bases and the J segment 5 bases; nucleotides outside the gene matches: 0. Germline loops: CDR1 MRHNA, CDR2 SNTAGT. DNA of the CDR3: TGTGCCAGCAGTGACGGGACTAGCGGGAACAATGAGCAGTTCTTC. As protein: CASSDGTSGNNEQFF.

This chain connects TRBV19 to TRBJ2-7, with D maybe TRBD1 (6 bases). CDR1 and CDR2 from the germline V gene are LNHDA and SQIVND (reference sequence). Trimming stripped 5 bases from V and 0 bases from J, with 11 bases between. The CDR3 totals 14 residues. CDR3 DNA: TGTGCCAGTAGTCCGACAGGAAGCTCCTACGAGCAGTACTTC. It translates to CASSPTGSSYEQYF.

V gene TRBV7-3 combines with J gene TRBJ2-1; TRBD2 matches 9 bases. The CDR3 spans 16 residues. Unmatched junction bases numbered 7, after V lost 0 bases and J lost 7 bases. Germline CDR1 reads SGHTA; CDR2 reads FQGTGA. DNA of the CDR3: TGTGCCAGCAGCTTAACGGGCGGGAGGGCCGTAAATGAGCAGTTCTTC. This codes for CASSLTGGRAVNEQFF.

This rearrangement joins TRBV7-6 to TRBJ2-7; D not resolved. V lost 0 bases and J 3 bases, leaving 12 bases between the germline ends. CDR1 and CDR2 from the germline V gene are SGHVS and FNYEAQ. This CDR3 contains 15 residues. The CDR3 region is CASSLAHSLGYEQYF. As DNA, the CDR3 is TGTGCCAGCAGCTTAGCACATAGCTTGGGCTACGAGCAGTACTTC.

V gene TRBV5-1 combines with J gene TRBJ1-2; 9 bases agree with TRBD1. Germline V CDR1 and CDR2: SGHRS, YFSETQ. Losses at the gene ends were 4 bases for V and 8 bases for J; bases not matched to a gene: 6. The CDR3 spans 13 residues. In DNA, the CDR3 is TGCGCCAGCAGCCCAGAGGACAGGGGAGGCTACACCTTC. Translation gives CASSPEDRGGYTF. The full variable domain, rest sourced from reference TRBV5-1 and TRBJ1-2, is KAGVTQTPRYLIKTRGQQVTLSCSPISGHRSVSWYQQTPGQGLQFLFEYFSETQRNKGNFPGRFSGRQFSNSRSEMNVSTLELGDSALYLCASSPEDRGGYTFGSGTRLTVV.

The chain has TRBV18 and TRBJ2-1, with a possible D match to TRBD2 (6 bases). V lost 1 base, J lost 4 bases, and 14 bases lay in between. CDR1 is KGHSH, CDR2 LQKENI, per germline. There are 16 residues in the CDR3. The CDR3 sequence: CASSPQHPAGYNEQFF. The CDR3 DNA follows: TGTGCCAGCTCACCACAACACCCGGCGGGATACAATGAGCAGTTCTTC.

Points on this clone: Other DNA sequences in this specimen translate into the identical CDR3. The chain recombines TRBV5-1 with TRBJ2-5; possible D gene TRBD2, 6 bases. With 0 bases removed from V and 5 bases from J, the gap between germline ends came to 11 bases. CDR1 SGHRS and CDR2 YFSETQ come from the germline V gene. The CDR3 has 14 residues. The CDR3 loop reads CASSLAGGRETQYF. The CDR3 DNA is TGCGCCAGCAGCTTGGCCGGAGGGCGGGAGACCCAGTACTTC. Looking up the rest from reference TRBV5-1 and TRBJ2-5 gives the full variable domain: KAGVTQTPRYLIKTRGQQVTLSCSPISGHRSVSWYQQTPGQGLQFLFEYFSETQRNKGNFPGRFSGRQFSNSRSEMNVSTLELGDSALYLCASSLAGGRETQYFGPGTRLLVL.

The V and J genes are TRBV27 and TRBJ1-2; TRBD1 agrees at 10 bases. The germline V gene encodes CDR1 MNHEY and CDR2 SMNVEV (reference sequence). Trimming at V came to 8 bases and at J to 3 bases, leaving 12 bases not matched to a gene. CDR3 size: 16 residues. CDR3 loop: CASSTPGGQGHYGYTF. In nucleotides, the CDR3 is TGTGCCAGCTCGACCCCCGGGGGACAGGGGCACTATGGCTACACCTTC.

This chain uses TRBV6-9 with TRBJ1-3; 7 nucleotides line up with TRBD1. CDR1 and CDR2 from the germline V gene are MNHGY and SVAAGI. CDR3 size: 20 residues. V was clipped by 0 bases and J by 0 bases; unmatched bases: 14. Written as DNA, the CDR3 is TGTGCCAGCAGTTATTCCCCTCGCCCTTATCGACAGGGCTCTGGAAACACCATATATTTT. This codes for CASSYSPRPYRQGSGNTIYF.

The CDR3 loop reads CASSLGDTQEAFF. CDR3 DNA sequence: TGTGCCAGCAGCTTGGGGGACACCCAGGAGGCTTTCTTT. The chain combines TRBV5-5 with TRBJ1-1; D is possibly TRBD1 (6 bases). The CDR3 loop spans 13 amino acids. The germline V and J ends were trimmed by 0 bases and 11 bases, with 14 bases remaining between them. Germline CDR1 reads SGHKS; CDR2 reads YYEKEE (reference sequence).

This clone has only a few counts. V gene TRBV19 combines with J gene TRBJ2-1, with 8 bases that match TRBD2. The CDR3 covers 14 residues. The trim removed 4 bases at V and 9 bases at J, leaving 8 bases unmatched. The germline V gene has CDR1 LNHDA and CDR2 SQIVND (reference sequence). The CDR3 here is CASSTGGQRVEQFF. Written as DNA, the CDR3 is TGTGCCAGTAGTACGGGAGGGCAAAGGGTTGAGCAGTTCTTC.

The V and J genes are TRBV30 and TRBJ2-1; 9 nucleotides line up with TRBD2. The trim removed 1 base at V and 4 bases at J, leaving 2 bases unmatched. CDR3 length equals 14 residues. Germline CDR1 GTSNPN, CDR2 SVGIG (reference sequence). This CDR3 reads CAWSASGEYNEQFF. The CDR3 bases are TGTGCCTGGAGTGCTAGCGGGGAATACAATGAGCAGTTCTTC.

A few counts support this clone. The genes are TRBV7-2 and TRBJ1-1; D possibly corresponds to TRBD1 (5 bases). V was pared by 4 bases and J by 7 bases, with 19 bases between. CDR1 is SGHTA, CDR2 FQGNSA, per germline. This CDR3 is 15 amino acids long. DNA of the CDR3: TGTGCCAGCAGCTCCAGGGCCGGGTTCCTTATTGAAGCTTTCTTT. It encodes CASSSRAGFLIEAFF.

The rearrangement links TRBV30 to TRBJ2-2; 13 bases match TRBD2. The ends lost 3 bases at V and 2 bases at J; junction bases unmatched: 3. The CDR3 sequence is 16 residues long. Germline V gene sequence: CDR1 GTSNPN, CDR2 SVGIG (reference sequence). Here the CDR3 DNA reads TGTGCCTGGAGACTAGCGGGAGGGCCAAACACCGGGGAGCTGTTTTTT. This sequence encodes CAWRLAGGPNTGELFF.

This chain uses TRBV5-1 with TRBJ1-5; 7 bases are a match to TRBD1. Germline CDR1 and CDR2: SGHRS and YFSETQ. This CDR3 has 15 amino acids. The trim removed 0 bases at V and 7 bases at J, leaving 7 bases unmatched. CDR3 in amino acids: CASSLAPGGQQPQHF. CDR3 nucleotides: TGCGCCAGCAGCTTGGCACCAGGGGGTCAACAGCCCCAGCATTTT.

In this sample, this clone turned up a few times. The chain employs TRBV19 and TRBJ1-6; 9 nucleotides agree with TRBD1. The CDR3 spans 18 residues. Germline CDR1 is LNHDA and CDR2 is SQIVND (reference sequence). Trimming removed 8 bases from V and 0 bases from J; junction bases left unmatched: 11. In DNA form, the CDR3 reads TGTGCCAGTGGACAGGGGTTTGCAGGAGGCTCCTATAATTCACCCCTCCACTTT. It codes for CASGQGFAGGSYNSPLHF.

This chain joins TRBV11-2 and TRBJ2-3, with TRBD1 identical over 8 bases. The CDR3 length is 15 residues. The germline V gene encodes CDR1 SGHAT and CDR2 FQNNGV. The V and J ends lost 10 bases and 6 bases, in that order; junction bases with no gene match: 15. The CDR3: CAIEPETGVADTQYF. As DNA, the CDR3 is TGTGCCATCGAGCCCGAGACAGGGGTGGCGGATACGCAGTATTTT. Using reference TRBV11-2 and TRBJ2-3 for the parts outside the CDR3, the full variable domain is EAGVAQSPRYKIIEKRQSVAFWCNPISGHATLYWYQQILGQGPKLLIQFQNNGVVDDSQLPKDRFSAERLKGVDSTLKIQPAKLEDSAVYLCAIEPETGVADTQYFGPGTRLTVL.

This chain uses TRBV5-1 with TRBJ2-1; 13 bases are a match to TRBD2. There are 17 residues in the CDR3. Germline assignment: CDR1 SGHRS and CDR2 YFSETQ. The V and J ends lost 4 bases and 6 bases, in that order; junction bases with no gene match: 10. CDR3 nucleotide sequence: TGCGCCAGCAGCCCGGACGGTACTAGCGGGAGGGCCAATGAGCAGTTCTTC. This gives the protein CASSPDGTSGRANEQFF. Full variable domain (outside the CDR3, taken from reference TRBV5-1 and TRBJ2-1): KAGVTQTPRYLIKTRGQQVTLSCSPISGHRSVSWYQQTPGQGLQFLFEYFSETQRNKGNFPGRFSGRQFSNSRSEMNVSTLELGDSALYLCASSPDGTSGRANEQFFGPGTRLTVL.